The subject of this entry is one TCR beta chain. Here immunoSEQ multiplex PCR was the method, and the copy in TCRdb shows in-frame clones only, minus some. This sample has 90,000 or so clones; around nine tenths occur once, and the top ten carry 15% to 20%. The sample originates from a study of blood T cell repertoires in COVID-19. Study context: COVID-19 samples, acute and convalescent, were from the United States, Italy and Spain. Sample material is recorded as cDNA or gDNA derived from T cells, B-cell-depleted T cells, or PBMCs.

The CDR3 covers 17 residues. V lost 6 bases, J lost 0 bases, and 11 bases stayed unmatched. Germline V gene sequence: CDR1 KGHSH, CDR2 LQKENI. The source is a woman aged 60-75 years with COVID-19, enrolled during active disease. The sequenced sample consisted of peripheral blood. The chain couples TRBV18 to TRBJ1-3; 7 bases align to TRBD1. CDR3 sequence (DNA): TGTGCCAGCTCGCCTAGGGACAGCCGACCCTCTGGAAACACCATATATTTT. The encoded protein is CASSPRDSRPSGNTIYF. Full variable domain (rest looked up from reference TRBV18 and TRBJ1-3): NAGVMQNPRHLVRRRGQEARLRCSPMKGHSHVYWYRQLPEEGLKFMVYLQKENIIDESGMPKERFSAEFPKEGPSILRIQQVVRGDSAAYFCASSPRDSRPSGNTIYFGEGSWLTVV.